These T cell receptor beta chains were read from a single sample in a study of T cell responses to AZD1222 COVID-19 vaccine. Produced via immunoSEQ multiplex PCR; TCRdb's table is partial and in-frame only. The data hold some 140,000 clones, with over 85% observed a single time. This material consisted of peripheral blood, taken on day 0 of AZD1222 vaccination. These receptors all stem from an adult in good health. Each CDR3 is given with its conserved first and last residue. D genes are given only for firm matches. Expanded clones get a size class; other rows say once, few or many, or leave the size out.

>TRBJ1-1|TRBV4-2|.|.
TGTGCCAGCAGCCAAGAACGGGGCATGGGCACTGAAGCTTTCTTT
CASSQERGMGTEAFF
>TRBJ1-6|TRBV4-2|.|.
TGTGCCAGCAGCCAAGATTGGCAGAATAATTCACCCCTCCACTTT
CASSQDWQNNSPLHF
>TRBJ2-2|TRBV5-6|few|.
TGTGCCAGCAGCTTGGTACCAGGGAGGACCGGGGAGCTGTTTTTT
CASSLVPGRTGELFF
>TRBJ2-7|TRBV28|.|.
TGTGCCAGCAGTTATTCTCTTGAGACAAGCTCCTACGAGCAGTACTTC
CASSYSLETSSYEQYF
>TRBJ1-1|TRBV30|.|.
TGTGCCTGGAGCTACGGTATGAACACTGAAGCTTTCTTT
CAWSYGMNTEAFF
>TRBJ2-1|TRBV5-1|.|.
TGCGCCAGCAGCCTGACAGGGAGGCGGGAGGTCAATGAGCAGTTCTTC
CASSLTGRREVNEQFF
>TRBJ2-1|TRBV6-5|once|.
TGTGCCAGCAGTTTTACCCCCCCGAAGGGCAATGAGCAGTTCTTC
CASSFTPPKGNEQFF
>TRBJ1-2|TRBV29-1|.|.
TGCAGCGTTGAACCTCGGGGGGCGCGTCCATCTAACTATGGCTACACCTTC
CSVEPRGARPSNYGYTF
>TRBJ2-7|TRBV5-4|.|TRBD2
TGTGCCAGCAGCGGCGGGGGGCTCCCCTCTTACGAGCAGTACTTC
CASSGGGLPSYEQYF
>TRBJ2-3|TRBV30|few|TRBD2
TGTGCCTGGAGTGTACGGGGGGGGCTAGCGGGATCAGATACGCAGTATTTT
CAWSVRGGLAGSDTQYF
>TRBJ2-1|TRBV27|.|TRBD2
TGTGCCAGCAGTTTGACTAGCGGGAGGGGAGGGGAGCAGTTCTTC
CASSLTSGRGGEQFF
>TRBJ1-4|TRBV5-4|.|TRBD1
TGTGCCAGCAAAGACAGGGGCGGTGAAAAACTGTTTTTT
CASKDRGGEKLFF
>TRBJ2-7|TRBV5-1|.|.
TGCGCCAGCAGCTTGGCCGCAGGCTACGAGCAGTACTTC
CASSLAAGYEQYF
>TRBJ1-5|TRBV28|.|.
TGTGCCAGCAGCCAGATCCGGGAAAGGGCCGTCCATCGCAATCAGCCCCAGCATTTT
CASSQIRERAVHRNQPQHF
>TRBJ2-7|TRBV5-6|once|TRBD2
TGTGCCAGCAGCTCAGAGGGAGGGTTCTACGAGCAGTACTTC
CASSSEGGFYEQYF
>TRBJ2-3|TRBV29-1|.|.
TGCAGCGGCCACCGCATCTACCTAAACCGCAATACGCAGTATTTT
CSGHRIYLNRNTQYF
>TRBJ1-6|TRBV5-1|.|.
TGCGCCAGCAGCTTTGGTCGTGTCAGGGGCAATTCACCCCTCCACTTT
CASSFGRVRGNSPLHF
>TRBJ1-2|TRBV28|.|TRBD1
TGTGCCAGCCAGGGGGGCTATGGCTACACCTTC
CASQGGYGYTF
>TRBJ1-2|TRBV4-1|.|TRBD1
TGCGCCAGCAGCCAACCTGGACAGGCCCGATTCTATGGCTACACCTTC
CASSQPGQARFYGYTF
>TRBJ2-2|TRBV19|.|.
TGTGCCAGTCAAAGACAGCGCGCGAACACCGGGGAGCTGTTTTTT
CASQRQRANTGELFF
>TRBJ2-6|TRBV30|.|TRBD2
TGTGCCTGGAGTAAGGGACTAGCGGGAGCCACTGGGGCCAACGTCCTGACTTTC
CAWSKGLAGATGANVLTF
>TRBJ2-3|TRBV27|.|.
TGTGCCAGCTGGACGGGACCAAGCACAGATACGCAGTATTTT
CASWTGPSTDTQYF
>TRBJ2-7|TRBV5-4|.|.
TGTGCCAGCAGCTTGGGGCAGACTATCTCCTACGAGCAGTACTTC
CASSLGQTISYEQYF
>TRBJ1-3|TRBV4-2|.|.
TGTGCCAGCAGCCGCAACGTCCGGGCTGAGTTGCTAAACACCATATATTTT
CASSRNVRAELLNTIYF
>TRBJ2-5|TRBV10-3|.|.
TGTGCCATCAGTGAAAATTCGGAGACCCAGTACTTC
CAISENSETQYF
>TRBJ1-1|TRBV20-1|once|.
TGCAGTGCAGGGGGCACTGAAGCTTTCTTT
CSAGGTEAFF
>TRBJ1-2|TRBV6-5|few|TRBD1
TGTGCCAGCAACAGGGGAAACTATGGCTACACCTTC
CASNRGNYGYTF
>TRBJ1-1|TRBV12-3/TRBV12-4|.|.
TGTGCCAGCAGTTTAGGGCCGCTCAACCTCTTT
CASSLGPLNLF
>TRBJ1-3|TRBV25-1|.|.
TGTGCCAGCAGTGAATCGGGCAGGGAAGTTGGAAACACCATATATTTT
CASSESGREVGNTIYF
>TRBJ1-1|TRBV4-2|.|.
TGTGCCAGCAGCCAAGGGTGGGGGGCTTTCTTT
CASSQGWGAFF
>TRBJ1-1|TRBV10-2|.|.
TGCGCCACTCGGAGCGGAGGGACCGAAGCTTTCTTT
CATRSGGTEAFF
>TRBJ2-1|TRBV5-1|.|.
TGCGCCAGCAGCTTGGGTTATCCGGCGGGACCGACCAATGAGCAGTTCTTC
CASSLGYPAGPTNEQFF
>TRBJ1-2|TRBV10-3|.|.
TGTGCCACCCTCGATTCCCCGGGAGGGGTCTATGGCTACACCTTC
CATLDSPGGVYGYTF
>TRBJ1-3|TRBV3-1/TRBV3-2|.|.
TGTGCCAGCAGCGGAATATCTGGAAACACCATATATTTT
CASSGISGNTIYF
>TRBJ1-6|TRBV18|few|.
TGTGCCAGCTCACCTCAACCGGCGGGTAGCTCCTATAATTCACCCCTCCACTTT
CASSPQPAGSSYNSPLHF
>TRBJ1-2|TRBV5-1|.|.
TGCGCCAGCAGCTTATCAGATCGGGGCTACACCTTC
CASSLSDRGYTF
>TRBJ1-4|TRBV5-8|.|.
TGTGCCAGCAGGGGCCCCCGGGAAAAACTGTTTTTT
CASRGPREKLFF
>TRBJ1-2|TRBV28|.|.
TGTGCCAGCAGCCTTAGGGGGGGCAGAGCTAACTATGGCTACACCTTC
CASSLRGGRANYGYTF
>TRBJ2-1|TRBV6-5|.|.
TGTGCCAGCAGTTACGGTCGAGAGCAGTTCTTC
CASSYGREQFF